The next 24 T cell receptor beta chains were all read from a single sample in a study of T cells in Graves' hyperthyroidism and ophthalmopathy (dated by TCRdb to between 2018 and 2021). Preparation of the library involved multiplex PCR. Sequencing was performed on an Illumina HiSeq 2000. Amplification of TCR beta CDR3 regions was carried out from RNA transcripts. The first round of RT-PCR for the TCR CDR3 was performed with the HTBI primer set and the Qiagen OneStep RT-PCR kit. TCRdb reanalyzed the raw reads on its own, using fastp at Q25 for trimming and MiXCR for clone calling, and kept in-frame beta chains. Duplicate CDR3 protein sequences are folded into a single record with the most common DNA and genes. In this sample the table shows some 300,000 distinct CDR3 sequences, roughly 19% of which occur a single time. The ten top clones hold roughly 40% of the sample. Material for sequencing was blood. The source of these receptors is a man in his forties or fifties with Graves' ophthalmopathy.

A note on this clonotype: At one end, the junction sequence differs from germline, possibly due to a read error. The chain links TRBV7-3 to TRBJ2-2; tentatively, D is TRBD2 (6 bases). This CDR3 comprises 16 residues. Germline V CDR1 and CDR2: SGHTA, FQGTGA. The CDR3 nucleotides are TGTGCCGGCAGCGCAACCACGGGAGCCCACACCGGGGAGCTGTTTTTT. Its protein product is CAGSATTGAHTGELFF.

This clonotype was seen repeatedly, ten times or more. CDR3 protein: CASSPGTSWKTQYF. The CDR3 DNA sequence: TGTGCCAGCAGCCCCGGGACTAGCTGGAAGACCCAGTACTTC. This rearrangement joins TRBV6-1 to TRBJ2-5; 9 bases line up with TRBD2. J lost 6 bases, V lost 6 bases, and 8 bases had no gene match. The CDR3 contains 14 residues. The germline V gene encodes CDR1 MNHNS and CDR2 SASEGT.

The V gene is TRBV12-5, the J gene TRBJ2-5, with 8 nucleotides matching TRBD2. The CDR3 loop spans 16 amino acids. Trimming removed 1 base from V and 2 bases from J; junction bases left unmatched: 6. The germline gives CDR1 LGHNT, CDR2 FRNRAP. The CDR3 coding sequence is TGTGCTAGTGGTTTGGCGGCTACTAGCGGACAAGAGACCCAGTACTTC. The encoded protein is CASGLAATSGQETQYF.

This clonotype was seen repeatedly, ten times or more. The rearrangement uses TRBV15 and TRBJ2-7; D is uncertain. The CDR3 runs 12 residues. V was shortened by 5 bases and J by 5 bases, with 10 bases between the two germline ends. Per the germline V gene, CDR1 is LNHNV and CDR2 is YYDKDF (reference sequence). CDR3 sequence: CATSGTTDEQYF. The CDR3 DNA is TGTGCCACCAGCGGAACGACTGACGAGCAGTACTTC.

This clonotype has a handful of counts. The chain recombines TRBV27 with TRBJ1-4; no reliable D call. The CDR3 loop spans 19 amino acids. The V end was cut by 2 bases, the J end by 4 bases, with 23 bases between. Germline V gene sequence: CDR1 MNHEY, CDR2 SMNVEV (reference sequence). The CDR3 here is CASSLGPQPLIGHNEKLFF. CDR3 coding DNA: TGTGCCAGCAGTTTAGGGCCACAGCCCCTTATCGGGCATAATGAAAAACTGTTTTTT.

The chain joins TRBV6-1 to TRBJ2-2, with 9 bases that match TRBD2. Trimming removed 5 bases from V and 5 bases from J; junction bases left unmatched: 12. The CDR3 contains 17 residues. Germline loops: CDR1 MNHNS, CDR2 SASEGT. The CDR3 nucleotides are TGTGCCAGCAGTCTAGGGTTAGCGGGAGTAGGGACCGGGGAGCTGTTTTTT. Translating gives CASSLGLAGVGTGELFF.

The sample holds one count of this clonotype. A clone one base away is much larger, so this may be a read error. CDR3 protein: CASPPPGHSNTEELFF. The CDR3 nucleotides read TGTGCCAGCCCGCCCCCGGGACATTCGAACACCGAGGAGCTGTTTTTT. The chain employs TRBV28 and TRBJ2-2, with a possible D match to TRBD1 (6 bases). CDR1 and CDR2 (germline): MDHEN, SYDVKM. The CDR3 contains 16 residues.

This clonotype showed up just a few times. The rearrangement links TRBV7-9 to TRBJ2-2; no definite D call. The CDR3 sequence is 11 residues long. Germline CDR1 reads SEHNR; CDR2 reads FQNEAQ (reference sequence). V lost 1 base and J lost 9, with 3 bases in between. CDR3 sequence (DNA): TGTGCCAGCAGCTTAGGGCGGGAGCTGTTTTTT. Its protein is CASSLGRELFF. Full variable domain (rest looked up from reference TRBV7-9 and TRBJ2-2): DTGVSQNPRHKITKRGQNVTFRCDPISEHNRLYWYRQTLGQGPEFLTYFQNEAQLEKSRLLSDRFSAERPKGSFSTLEIQRTEQGDSAMYLCASSLGRELFFGEGSRLTVL.

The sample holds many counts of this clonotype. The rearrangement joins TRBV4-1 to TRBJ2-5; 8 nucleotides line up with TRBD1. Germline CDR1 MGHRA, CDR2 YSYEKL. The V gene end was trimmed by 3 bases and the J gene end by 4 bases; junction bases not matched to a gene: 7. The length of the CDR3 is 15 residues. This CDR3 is CASSQEAGQGETQYF. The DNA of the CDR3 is TGCGCCAGCAGCCAGGAGGCTGGACAGGGAGAGACCCAGTACTTC.

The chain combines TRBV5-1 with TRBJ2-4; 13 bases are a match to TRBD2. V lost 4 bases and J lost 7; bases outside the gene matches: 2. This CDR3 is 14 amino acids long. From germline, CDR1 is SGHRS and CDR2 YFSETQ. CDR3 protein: CASSPGLAGNIQYF. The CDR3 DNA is TGCGCCAGCAGCCCGGGACTAGCGGGGAACATTCAGTACTTC. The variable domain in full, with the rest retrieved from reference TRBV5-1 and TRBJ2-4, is KAGVTQTPRYLIKTRGQQVTLSCSPISGHRSVSWYQQTPGQGLQFLFEYFSETQRNKGNFPGRFSGRQFSNSRSEMNVSTLELGDSALYLCASSPGLAGNIQYFGAGTRLSVL.

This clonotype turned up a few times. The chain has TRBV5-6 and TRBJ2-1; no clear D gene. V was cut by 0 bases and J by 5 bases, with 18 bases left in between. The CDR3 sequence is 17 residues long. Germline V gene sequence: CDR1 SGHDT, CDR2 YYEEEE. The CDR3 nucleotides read TGTGCCAGCAGCTTGGCGTTTAGAAGCCCTTCAAACAATGAGCAGTTCTTC. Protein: CASSLAFRSPSNNEQFF. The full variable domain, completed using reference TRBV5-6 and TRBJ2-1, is DAGVTQSPTHLIKTRGQQVTLRCSPKSGHDTVSWYQQALGQGPQFIFQYYEEEERQRGNFPDRFSGHQFPNYSSELNVNALLLGDSALYLCASSLAFRSPSNNEQFFGPGTRLTVL.

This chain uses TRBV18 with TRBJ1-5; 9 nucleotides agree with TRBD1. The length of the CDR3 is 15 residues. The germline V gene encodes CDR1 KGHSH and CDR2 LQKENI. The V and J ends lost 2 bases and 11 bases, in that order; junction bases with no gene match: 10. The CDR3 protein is CASSPAGQGKVAQHF. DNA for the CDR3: TGTGCCAGCTCACCAGCGGGACAGGGAAAGGTGGCCCAGCATTTT.

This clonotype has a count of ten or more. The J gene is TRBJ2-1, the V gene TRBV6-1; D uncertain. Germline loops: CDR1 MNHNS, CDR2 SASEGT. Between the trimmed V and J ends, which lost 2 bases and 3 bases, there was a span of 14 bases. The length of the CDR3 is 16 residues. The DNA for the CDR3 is TGTGCCAGCAGTGAAATCAGACTTACTTTCTACAATGAGCAGTTCTTC. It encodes CASSEIRLTFYNEQFF.

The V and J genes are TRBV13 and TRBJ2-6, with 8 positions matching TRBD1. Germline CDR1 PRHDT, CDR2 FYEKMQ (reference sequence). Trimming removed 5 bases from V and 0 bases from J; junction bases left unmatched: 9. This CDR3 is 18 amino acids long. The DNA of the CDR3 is TGTGCCAGCAGCCCCCCGGGACAGGCTAGCTCTGGGGCCAACGTCCTGACTTTC. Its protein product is CASSPPGQASSGANVLTF.

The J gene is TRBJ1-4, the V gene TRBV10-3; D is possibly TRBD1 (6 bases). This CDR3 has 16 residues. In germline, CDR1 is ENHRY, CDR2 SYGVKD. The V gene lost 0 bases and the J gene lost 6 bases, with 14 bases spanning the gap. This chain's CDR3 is CAISESIPGAHEKLFF. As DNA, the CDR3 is TGTGCCATCAGTGAGTCGATCCCGGGGGCGCATGAAAAACTGTTTTTT.

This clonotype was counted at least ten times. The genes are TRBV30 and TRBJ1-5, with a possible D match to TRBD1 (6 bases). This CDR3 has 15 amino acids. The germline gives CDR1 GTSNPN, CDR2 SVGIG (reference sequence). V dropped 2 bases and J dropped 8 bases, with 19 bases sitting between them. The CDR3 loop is CAWSPVSGGKEPQHF. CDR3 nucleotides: TGTGCCTGGAGTCCAGTAAGCGGGGGCAAGGAGCCCCAGCATTTT.

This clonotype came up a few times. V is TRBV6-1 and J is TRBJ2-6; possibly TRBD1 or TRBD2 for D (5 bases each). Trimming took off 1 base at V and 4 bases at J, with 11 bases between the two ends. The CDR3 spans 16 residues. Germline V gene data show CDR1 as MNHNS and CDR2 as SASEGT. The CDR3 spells CASSEGPGPGANVLTF. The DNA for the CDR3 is TGTGCCAGCAGTGAAGGTCCGGGGCCGGGGGCCAACGTCCTGACTTTC.

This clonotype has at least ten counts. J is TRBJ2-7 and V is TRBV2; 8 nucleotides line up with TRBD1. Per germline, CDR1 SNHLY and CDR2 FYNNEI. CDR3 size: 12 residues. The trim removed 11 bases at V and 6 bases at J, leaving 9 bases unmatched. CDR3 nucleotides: TGTGCCTCCAACCGACAGGGGAGCGAGCAGTACTTC. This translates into CASNRQGSEQYF. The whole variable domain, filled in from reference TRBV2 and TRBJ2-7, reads EPEVTQTPSHQVTQMGQEVILRCVPISNHLYFYWYRQILGQKVEFLVSFYNNEISEKSEIFDDQFSVERPDGSNFTLKIRSTKLEDSAMYFCASNRQGSEQYFGPGTRLTVT.

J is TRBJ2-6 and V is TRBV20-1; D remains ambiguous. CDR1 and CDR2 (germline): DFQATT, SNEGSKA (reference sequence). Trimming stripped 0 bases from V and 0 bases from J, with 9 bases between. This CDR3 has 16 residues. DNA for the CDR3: TGCAGTGCTAGAGATCTCCCAGACTCTGGGGCCAACGTCCTGACTTTC. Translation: CSARDLPDSGANVLTF.

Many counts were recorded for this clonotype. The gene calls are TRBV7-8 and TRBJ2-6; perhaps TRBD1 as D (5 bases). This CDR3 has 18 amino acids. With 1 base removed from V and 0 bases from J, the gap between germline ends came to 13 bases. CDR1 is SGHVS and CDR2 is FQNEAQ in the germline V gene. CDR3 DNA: TGTGCCAGCAGCTTAGTCAGGACACCTAGCTCTGGGGCCAACGTCCTGACTTTC. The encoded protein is CASSLVRTPSSGANVLTF.

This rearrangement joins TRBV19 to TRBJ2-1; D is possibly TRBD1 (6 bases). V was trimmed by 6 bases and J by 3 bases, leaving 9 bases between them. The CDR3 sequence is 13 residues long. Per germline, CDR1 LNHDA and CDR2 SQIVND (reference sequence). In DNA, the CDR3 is TGTGCCAGTAGAAAGGACAGCTACAATGAGCAGTTCTTC. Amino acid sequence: CASRKDSYNEQFF.

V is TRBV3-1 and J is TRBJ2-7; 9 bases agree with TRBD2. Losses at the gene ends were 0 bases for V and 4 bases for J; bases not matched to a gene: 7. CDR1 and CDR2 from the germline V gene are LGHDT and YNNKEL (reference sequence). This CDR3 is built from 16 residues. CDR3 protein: CASSQDIAGAYYEQYF. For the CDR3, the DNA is TGTGCCAGCAGCCAAGATATAGCGGGAGCTTATTACGAGCAGTACTTC.

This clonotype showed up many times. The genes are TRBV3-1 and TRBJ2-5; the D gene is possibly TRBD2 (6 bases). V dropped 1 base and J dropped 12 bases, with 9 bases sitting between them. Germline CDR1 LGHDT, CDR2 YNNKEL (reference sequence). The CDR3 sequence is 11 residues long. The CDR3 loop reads CASSQGRDEYF. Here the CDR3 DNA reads TGTGCCAGCAGCCAAGGGCGGGACGAGTACTTC.

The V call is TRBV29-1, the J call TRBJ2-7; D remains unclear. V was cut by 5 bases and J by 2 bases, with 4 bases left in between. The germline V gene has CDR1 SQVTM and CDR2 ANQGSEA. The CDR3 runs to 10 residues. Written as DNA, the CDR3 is TGCAGCGTTAGAACCTACGAGCAGTACTTC. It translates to CSVRTYEQYF.